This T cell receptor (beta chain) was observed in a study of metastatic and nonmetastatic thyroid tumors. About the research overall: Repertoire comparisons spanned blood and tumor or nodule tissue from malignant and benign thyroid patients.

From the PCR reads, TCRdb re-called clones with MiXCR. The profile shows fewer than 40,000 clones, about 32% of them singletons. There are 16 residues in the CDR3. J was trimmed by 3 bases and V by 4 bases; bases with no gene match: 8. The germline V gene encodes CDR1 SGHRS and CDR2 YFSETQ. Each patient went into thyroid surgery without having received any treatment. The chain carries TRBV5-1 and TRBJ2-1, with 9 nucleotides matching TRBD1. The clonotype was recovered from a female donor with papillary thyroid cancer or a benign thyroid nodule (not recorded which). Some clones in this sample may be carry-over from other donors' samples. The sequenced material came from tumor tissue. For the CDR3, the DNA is TGCGCCAGCAGCCAATTGACAGGGGGAAACTACAATGAGCAGTTCTTC. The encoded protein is CASSQLTGGNYNEQFF.